This T cell receptor beta chain came from a study of OX40 agonist ivuxolimab in advanced cancers. With respect to the entire study: Ivuxolimab was an agonistic, fully human IgG2 monoclonal antibody directed against OX40 (CD134), a costimulatory receptor. Intravenous ivuxolimab was administered to patients every 2 weeks at six dose levels: 0.01, 0.1, 0.3, 1.5, 3 and 10 mg/kg. Of the approximately 54 patients in dose escalation, about 20 had hepatocellular carcinoma, about 15 had melanoma, 9 had renal cell carcinoma and 9 had head and neck cancer. In the dose-escalation cohort, more than 80% of patients were male, and the mean age was around 60 years with a range of about 20 to 80. Prior anti-PD-1, anti-PD-L1 or anti-CTLA-4 therapy was permitted, and 40% to 50% of dose-escalation patients had received checkpoint inhibitors. Partial responses occurred in three dose-escalation patients, of whom one had hepatocellular carcinoma and two had cutaneous melanoma. The point of sequencing TCRbeta in the periphery was to test whether ivuxolimab changed TCR sequence diversity and drove clonal T-cell expansion. The paper covers the monotherapy dose-escalation part of the phase I ivuxolimab trial, which included N of about 51 patients. Overall study results and their limits: On average, CD8+ T cells showed more expanded clones than CD4+ T cells after ivuxolimab. Clonal expansion of both CD4+ and CD8+ blood T cells was observed from baseline to week 6 at doses 0.1 to 3.0 mg/kg. Low levels of normalized T-cell clonal expansion were also seen in some nonresponding patients. In partial responders in the 0.1-3.0 mg/kg groups, normalized peripheral clonal expansion was found to be among the lowest, especially among CD8+ T cells. Antigen specificity was not determined for the clonally expanded peripheral T cells.

To note about this clone: Its antigen is not yet known. Within one base of it there is no much larger clone, and no base qualities were kept.

Its CDR3 holds 18 amino acids, cysteine through phenylalanine. Kept here is only the CDR3 DNA, which spans 54 bases and is read in frame from base 1. V loses 0 bases of germline sequence and J loses 1 base, and the interval between the two ends is 16 bases. CDR1 MGHRA and CDR2 YSYEKL are derived from the germline V gene. For sequencing of the TCRbeta CDR3 region, genomic DNA was extracted from the sorted cells. The immunoSEQ Assay was used for sequencing of TCRbeta CDR3 regions. What TCRdb holds here is the immuneACCESS table cut down to in-frame rearrangements. Part of the clones is not present; checked against another copy, under half of the missing clones reflect an unresolved V gene, and the others are unexplained. The sample table records approximately 60,000 clones; about 90% of these occur just once. The top ten hold roughly 5.1% of the sample. The trial excluded patients who had a history of autoimmune disease or who were on systemic immunosuppression. In every dose cohort, peripheral blood was drawn for TCR sequencing at baseline, cycle 4 day 1, and cycle 7 day 1. The samples were drawn from a first-in-human, open-label, multicenter phase I dose-escalation trial of ivuxolimab. Adults with locally advanced or metastatic melanoma, renal cell, hepatocellular, or head and neck squamous cell carcinoma were enrolled in the trial. Before TCR sequencing, CD4+ T cells and CD8+ T cells from peripheral blood were sorted into separate populations.

Recombination joined TRBV4-1 with TRBJ1-5, with no confident D gene call. This specimen was CD4+ or CD8+ T cells sorted from blood, taken in a trial of the OX40 agonist ivuxolimab. This TCR came from an adult with an advanced solid tumor such as melanoma, head and neck, liver or kidney cancer. The CDR3 region has the sequence CASSQEIPRGSSNQPQHF. The DNA sequence is given as TGCGCCAGCAGCCAAGAAATCCCCAGAGGCTCAAGCAATCAGCCCCAGCATTTT.